The 16 T cell receptor beta chains in this list originate from one sample, sequenced in a study of T-cell memory formation after mild COVID-19. MiXCR, applied by TCRdb to the 5' RACE reads, yields one record per CDR3 protein. The sample records around 200,000 distinct CDR3 sequences, approximately 18% being singletons. Sequences were obtained from PBMCs or a T cell subset sorted from them (not recorded which). These TCRs come from a man younger than 30 who had mild COVID-19 (a few samples of this study predate the infection). Cell type and time point are not known.

The chain has TRBV3-1 and TRBJ2-1, with TRBD2 as a possible D gene (5 bases). The CDR3 loop spans 13 amino acids. Trimming removed 4 bases at V and 6 bases at J, with 10 bases between. Germline-derived CDR1 and CDR2 are LGHDT and YNNKEL (reference sequence). The DNA for the CDR3 is TGTGCCAGCAGCCTCGGACTTCCCAATGAGCAGTTCTTC. Amino acid sequence: CASSLGLPNEQFF.

This clonotype has just a few counts. DNA for the CDR3: TGTGCCAGCAGCCAACAAGTAAATCAGCCCCAGCATTTT. Residues: CASSQQVNQPQHF. The chain joins TRBV3-1 to TRBJ1-5; D is uncertain. Germline CDR1 reads LGHDT; CDR2 reads YNNKEL (reference sequence). Trimming took 2 bases from V and 4 from J, leaving 6 bases between them. The CDR3 sequence is 13 residues long.

This clonotype has only a few counts. The V and J genes are TRBV6-5 and TRBJ1-3; perhaps TRBD1 as D (5 bases). The CDR3 extends over 16 amino acids. V gave up 3 bases and J gave up 0 bases, with 12 bases separating them. Germline V lookup: CDR1 MNHEY, CDR2 SVGAGI. The CDR3 reads CASSYRDYGSGNTIYF. The DNA for the CDR3 is TGTGCCAGCAGTTATCGGGACTACGGCTCTGGAAACACCATATATTTT.

The sample holds many counts of this clonotype. This sequence joins TRBV7-2 and TRBJ1-3, with a tentative D call TRBD1 (6 bases). Trimming removed 4 bases at V and 3 bases at J, with 16 bases between. Per the germline V gene, CDR1 is SGHTA and CDR2 is FQGNSA. The CDR3 runs to 16 residues. CDR3 sequence reads: CASSSMVGGLGNTIYF. CDR3 bases: TGTGCCAGCAGCTCTATGGTCGGGGGGCTTGGAAACACCATATATTTT.

The chain recombines TRBV7-2 with TRBJ1-6, with D unclear. The ends were cut back, 5 bases at V and 7 bases at J, with 9 bases in the middle. The germline V gene has CDR1 SGHTA and CDR2 FQGNSA. The CDR3 is 13 residues long. The CDR3 sequence is CASSRDLNSPLHF. Here the CDR3 DNA reads TGTGCCAGCAGCCGAGACCTCAATTCACCCCTCCACTTT.

The genes are TRBV6-2 or TRBV6-3 and TRBJ2-3; D gene uncertain. V gave up 5 bases and J gave up 4 bases, with 4 bases separating them. The length of the CDR3 is 11 residues. Per the germline V gene, CDR1 is MNHEY and CDR2 is SVGEGT. As DNA, the CDR3 is TGTGCCAGCAGTAGCTCAGATACGCAGTATTTT. This translates into CASSSSDTQYF.

The sample holds a few counts of this clonotype. The chain has TRBV6-2 or TRBV6-3 and TRBJ2-7; D is ambiguous. Germline loops: CDR1 MNHEY, CDR2 SVGEGT. Deletions cut 2 bases from V and 7 bases from J, with 6 bases between. The CDR3 is made up of 11 amino acids. CDR3 bases: TGTGCCAGCAGTTACGGCCGGGAGCAGTACGTC. This sequence encodes CASSYGREQYV.

The J gene is TRBJ2-3, the V gene TRBV24-1; 11 bases fit TRBD1. V lost 5 bases and J lost 3; bases outside the gene matches: 9. The CDR3 loop spans 17 amino acids. The germline gives CDR1 KGHDR, CDR2 SFDVKD. In DNA form, the CDR3 reads TGTGCCACCAGTGGTGCGGGGACAGGGGGTTATACAGATACGCAGTATTTT. Translation: CATSGAGTGGYTDTQYF.

This clonotype came up many times. This sequence joins TRBV7-2 and TRBJ1-1, with a weak D call TRBD1 (6 bases). V lost 8 bases and J lost 3, with 16 bases in between. The CDR3 contains 14 residues. Germline V gives CDR1 SGHTA, CDR2 FQGNSA. This chain's CDR3 is CASRIITGYTEAFF. CDR3 nucleotides: TGTGCCAGCCGCATAATTACAGGGTACACTGAAGCTTTCTTT.

This clonotype was seen a few times. The chain links TRBV5-1 to TRBJ2-2, with D tentatively TRBD2 (6 bases). The CDR3 loop spans 19 amino acids. V dropped 4 bases and J dropped 3 bases, with 25 bases sitting between them. Germline CDR1 is SGHRS and CDR2 is YFSETQ. Here the CDR3 reads CASSPAYGTAKQDTGELFF. CDR3 nucleotides: TGCGCCAGCAGCCCGGCGTATGGGACTGCTAAGCAGGACACCGGGGAGCTGTTTTTT. Variable domain in full (rest from reference TRBV5-1 and TRBJ2-2): KAGVTQTPRYLIKTRGQQVTLSCSPISGHRSVSWYQQTPGQGLQFLFEYFSETQRNKGNFPGRFSGRQFSNSRSEMNVSTLELGDSALYLCASSPAYGTAKQDTGELFFGEGSRLTVL.

This clonotype showed up just a few times. This chain joins TRBV6-5 and TRBJ2-5; TRBD1 matches 8 bases. Germline lookup yields CDR1 MNHEY and CDR2 SVGAGI. V lost 1 base to trimming and J lost 4 bases; unmatched junction nucleotides: 5. The CDR3 is 15 residues long. CDR3 bases: TGTGCCAGCAGTTACTTTCCAGGGGGCGTAGAGACCCAGTACTTC. Protein sequence: CASSYFPGGVETQYF.

This clonotype came up many times. The V call is TRBV5-1, the J call TRBJ2-3; 7 nucleotides align to TRBD1. The CDR3 runs to 14 residues. J was trimmed by 2 bases and V by 3 bases; bases with no gene match: 3. CDR1 and CDR2 (germline): SGHRS, YFSETQ. In DNA form, the CDR3 reads TGCGCCAGCAGCTCCGACAGGGCCACAGATACGCAGTATTTT. Amino acid sequence: CASSSDRATDTQYF.

The rearrangement joins TRBV20-1 to TRBJ1-6; TRBD1 agrees at 9 bases. Losses at the gene ends were 2 bases for V and 11 bases for J; bases not matched to a gene: 7. Germline CDR1 DFQATT, CDR2 SNEGSKA (reference sequence). The CDR3 length is 14 residues. Here the CDR3 reads CSARSGQGMPPLHF. The DNA for the CDR3 is TGCAGTGCTAGATCGGGACAGGGCATGCCACCCCTCCACTTT.

The chain combines TRBV7-9 with TRBJ2-1; D unclear. CDR3 size: 12 residues. V lost 6 bases and J lost 10, with 13 bases in between. Looked up from germline, CDR1 is SEHNR and CDR2 is FQNEAQ (reference sequence). The CDR3 here is CASRLNSEEQFF. The DNA of the CDR3 is TGTGCCAGCAGGCTTAACTCGGAGGAGCAGTTCTTC.

This chain links TRBV7-3 with TRBJ1-1; D is uncertain. The CDR3 sequence is 15 residues long. Trimming cost V 1 base and J 1 base, with 10 bases left between them. Germline assignment: CDR1 SGHTA and CDR2 FQGTGA. CDR3 loop: CASSLSGVTNTEAFF. For the CDR3, the DNA is TGTGCCAGCAGCTTAAGCGGAGTGACGAACACTGAAGCTTTCTTT.

The genes are TRBV15 and TRBJ2-4, with D tentatively TRBD1 or TRBD2 (6 bases each). The CDR3 consists of 15 residues. The V and J ends lost 1 base and 4 bases respectively, with 11 bases between them. The germline gives CDR1 LNHNV, CDR2 YYDKDF (reference sequence). The DNA of the CDR3 is TGTGCCACCAGCAGAGGGGGGGACACAAAAAACATTCAGTACTTC. It encodes CATSRGGDTKNIQYF. The full variable domain, its missing parts supplied by reference TRBV15 and TRBJ2-4, is DAMVIQNPRYQVTQFGKPVTLSCSQTLNHNVMYWYQQKSSQAPKLLFHYYDKDFNNEADTPDNFQSRRPNTSFCFLDIRSPGLGDTAMYLCATSRGGDTKNIQYFGAGTRLSVL.